One and the same sample provided the 16 T cell receptor beta chains below, sequenced in a study of blood T cell repertoires in COVID-19. Sequenced by immunoSEQ multiplex PCR; TCRdb stores in-frame clones only, minus some. Of roughly 200,000 clones in the sample, around nine tenths are singletons; the top ten hold 5% to 6.5%. The sample taken for sequencing was peripheral blood. These receptors were taken from a man aged 40-50 years with active or convalescent COVID-19.

The CDR3 is CASSQRSLQGRNTEAFF. CDR3 in DNA: TGTGCCAGCAGCCAAAGGTCTCTCCAGGGGCGGAACACTGAAGCTTTCTTT. The rearrangement uses TRBV14 and TRBJ1-1, with D maybe TRBD1 (6 bases). The CDR3 totals 17 residues. V lost 2 bases and J 1 base, leaving 17 bases between the germline ends. Germline values: CDR1 SGHDN, CDR2 FVKESK.

This sequence joins TRBV18 and TRBJ2-7; maybe TRBD2 (5 bases). This CDR3 is 17 amino acids long. Trimming left V 3 bases short and J 0 bases short, with 18 bases between. CDR1 KGHSH and CDR2 LQKENI come from the germline V gene. The CDR3: CASSPLFGGSSSYEQYF. The CDR3, as DNA: TGTGCCAGCTCACCCCTTTTTGGCGGGTCGAGCTCCTACGAGCAGTACTTC.

This rearrangement joins TRBV2 to TRBJ1-4; 8 bases line up with TRBD1. CDR1 is SNHLY and CDR2 is FYNNEI in the germline V gene. This CDR3 comprises 13 residues. V shed 6 bases and J 5 bases; nucleotides not matched to a gene: 2. The CDR3 DNA reads as TGTGCCAGCAGGGACAGGGAGAATGAAAAACTGTTTTTT. The encoded protein is CASRDRENEKLFF. The full variable domain, its missing parts supplied by reference TRBV2 and TRBJ1-4, is EPEVTQTPSHQVTQMGQEVILRCVPISNHLYFYWYRQILGQKVEFLVSFYNNEISEKSEIFDDQFSVERPDGSNFTLKIRSTKLEDSAMYFCASRDRENEKLFFGSGTQLSVL.

A note on this clone: The same CDR3 also results from other DNA sequences found in this sample. The chain joins TRBV5-1 to TRBJ1-1; the D gene is possibly TRBD1 (6 bases). The V end was cut by 0 bases, the J end by 5 bases, with 11 bases between. The germline V gene encodes CDR1 SGHRS and CDR2 YFSETQ. The CDR3 runs 14 residues. In nucleotides, the CDR3 is TGCGCCAGCAGCTTGGTGACAGGAGGTACTGAAGCTTTCTTT. Translation gives CASSLVTGGTEAFF.

The chain links TRBV18 to TRBJ1-1, with D possibly matching TRBD1 (5 bases). Germline lookup yields CDR1 KGHSH and CDR2 LQKENI. This CDR3 comprises 16 residues. V lost 2 bases to trimming and J lost 5 bases, with 18 bases between them. The DNA for the CDR3 is TGTGCCAGCTCACCAACTGGGGCAGGAGGGGAAACTGAAGCTTTCTTT. Translated: CASSPTGAGGETEAFF.

The chain joins TRBV11-3 to TRBJ2-2; no clear D gene. Germline CDR1 SGHNT, CDR2 YENEEA. Trimming took off 0 bases at V and 0 bases at J, with 8 bases between the two ends. The CDR3 consists of 16 residues. The CDR3 sequence: CASSLDPGTNTGELFF. CDR3 bases: TGTGCCAGCAGCTTAGATCCAGGAACGAACACCGGGGAGCTGTTTTTT.

This clone showed up just once. The same CDR3 arises from other DNA sequences in this sample as well. The V call is TRBV19, the J call TRBJ2-1; 11 bases are shared with TRBD2. The CDR3 totals 16 residues. The germline V gene encodes CDR1 LNHDA and CDR2 SQIVND (reference sequence). With V trimmed by 3 bases and J by 1 base, 2 bases remained unmatched. CDR3 sequence: CASSITSGSSYNEQFF. In nucleotides, the CDR3 is TGTGCCAGTAGTATTACTAGCGGGAGTTCCTACAATGAGCAGTTCTTC.

The genes are TRBV28 and TRBJ2-3; 7 bases fit TRBD2. Germline CDR1 MDHEN, CDR2 SYDVKM. CDR3 length: 18 amino acids. V lost 5 bases, J lost 1 base, and 15 bases stayed unmatched. CDR3: CASSPESGGIGGTDTQYF. The CDR3 DNA sequence: TGTGCCAGCAGTCCCGAATCCGGGGGGATTGGCGGCACAGATACGCAGTATTTT. Looking up the rest from reference TRBV28 and TRBJ2-3 gives the full variable domain: DVKVTQSSRYLVKRTGEKVFLECVQDMDHENMFWYRQDPGLGLRLIYFSYDVKMKEKGDIPEGYSVSREKKERFSLILESASTNQTSMYLCASSPESGGIGGTDTQYFGPGTRLTVL.

V gene TRBV6-5 combines with J gene TRBJ1-4; 9 positions match TRBD1. CDR3 length: 15 residues. From germline, CDR1 is MNHEY and CDR2 SVGAGI. Trimming removed 0 bases from V and 4 bases from J; junction bases left unmatched: 0. CDR3 amino acids: CASSYSTGGNEKLFF. CDR3 in DNA: TGTGCCAGCAGTTACTCGACAGGGGGTAATGAAAAACTGTTTTTT.

This chain connects TRBV6-5 to TRBJ2-7, with TRBD2 identical over 13 bases. The CDR3 has 15 amino acids. The germline gives CDR1 MNHEY, CDR2 SVGAGI. Trimming removed 2 bases from V and 5 bases from J; junction bases left unmatched: 3. The CDR3 nucleotides are TGTGCCAGCAGTTACCAAGGACTAGCGGGAGACGAGCAGTACTTC. As protein: CASSYQGLAGDEQYF.

This clone has a handful of counts. The rearrangement uses TRBV19 and TRBJ1-1; TRBD1 aligns across 7 bases. The germline V gene has CDR1 LNHDA and CDR2 SQIVND (reference sequence). V shed 8 bases and J 6 bases; nucleotides not matched to a gene: 12. The CDR3 totals 14 residues. The CDR3, as DNA: TGTGCCAGTCAAGACAGGGTGGCTCGCGCTGAAGCTTTCTTT. As protein: CASQDRVARAEAFF.

The chain uses TRBV6-5 and TRBJ1-6; D may be TRBD1 (5 bases). CDR1 and CDR2 from the germline V gene are MNHEY and SVGAGI. The CDR3 sequence is 14 residues long. The V gene lost 7 bases and the J gene lost 4 bases, with 11 bases spanning the gap. CDR3 sequence (DNA): TGTGCCAGCACTATCGGGGGGTATAATTCACCCCTCCACTTT. Translated, it gives CASTIGGYNSPLHF.

The J gene is TRBJ2-7, the V gene TRBV3-1 (or the pseudogene TRBV3-2), with D possibly matching TRBD1 (6 bases). Germline V gene sequence: CDR1 LGHDT, CDR2 YNNKEL (reference sequence). The CDR3 loop spans 13 amino acids. Trimming left V 3 bases short and J 3 bases short, with 9 bases between. The CDR3 coding sequence is TGTGCCAGCAGCCATCAGGGGATCTACGAGCAGTACTTC. It specifies CASSHQGIYEQYF.

Note on this clone: This CDR3 is also generated by other DNA sequences in the sample. The V and J genes are TRBV29-1 and TRBJ1-5; 9 bases match TRBD1. CDR1 and CDR2 from the germline V gene are SQVTM and ANQGSEA. The CDR3 consists of 16 residues. V was pared by 4 bases and J by 0 bases, with 7 bases of the junction left unmatched. CDR3 region: CSVGGQGSNSNQPQHF. For the CDR3, the DNA is TGCAGCGTTGGAGGACAGGGGTCCAATAGCAATCAGCCCCAGCATTTT.

The CDR3 coding sequence is TGTGCCAGCAGTTATGGGACAGGGTTATACAATGAGCAGTTCTTC. Protein: CASSYGTGLYNEQFF. The rearrangement links TRBV6-4 to TRBJ2-1, with 9 bases lining up with TRBD1. V lost 5 bases, J lost 4 bases, and 6 bases stayed unmatched. The germline V gene encodes CDR1 MRHNA and CDR2 SNTAGT. The CDR3 consists of 15 residues.

The CDR3 here is CASSLDSRYNSPLHF. In DNA form, the CDR3 reads TGCGCCAGCAGCCTGGACAGCCGATATAATTCACCCCTCCACTTT. The chain carries TRBV5-1 and TRBJ1-6; weak D call: TRBD1 (6 bases). Germline CDR1 and CDR2: SGHRS and YFSETQ. V lost 4 bases, J lost 4 bases, and 12 bases lay in between. The CDR3 is 15 amino acids.